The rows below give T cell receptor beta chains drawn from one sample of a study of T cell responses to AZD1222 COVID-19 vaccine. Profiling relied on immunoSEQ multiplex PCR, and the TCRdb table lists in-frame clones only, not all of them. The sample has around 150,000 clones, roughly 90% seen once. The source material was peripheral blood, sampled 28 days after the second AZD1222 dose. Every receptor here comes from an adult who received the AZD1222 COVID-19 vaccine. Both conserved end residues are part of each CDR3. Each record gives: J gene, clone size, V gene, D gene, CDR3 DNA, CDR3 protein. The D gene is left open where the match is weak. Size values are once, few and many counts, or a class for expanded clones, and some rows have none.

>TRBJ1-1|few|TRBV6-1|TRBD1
TGTGCCAGCAGTGGGCTGACAGGGACGATGCACACTGAAGCTTTCTTT
CASSGLTGTMHTEAFF
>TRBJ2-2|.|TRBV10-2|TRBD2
TGCGCCAGCAGGAAGGGACTAGCGGCCACCGGGGAGCTGTTTTTT
CASRKGLAATGELFF
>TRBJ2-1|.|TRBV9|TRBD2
TGTGCCAGCAGCGTGGGCCCAAACAGCGGGAGAAATTTCAATGAGCAGTTCTTC
CASSVGPNSGRNFNEQFF
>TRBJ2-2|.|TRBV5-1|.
TGCGCCAGCAGCTTGGCCCCTAGGGTCCCCAACACCGGGGAGCTGTTTTTT
CASSLAPRVPNTGELFF
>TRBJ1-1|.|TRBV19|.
TGTGCCAGTATACTGGGACCCGCCACTGAAGCTTTCTTT
CASILGPATEAFF
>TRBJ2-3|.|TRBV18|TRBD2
TGTGCCAGCTCAAGGACTAGCGGGAGGGCCGGCACAGATACGCAGTATTTT
CASSRTSGRAGTDTQYF
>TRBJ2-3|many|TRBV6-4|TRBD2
TGTGCCAGCAGTGTAGGGGCGGGAGGAAACACAGATACGCAGTATTTT
CASSVGAGGNTDTQYF
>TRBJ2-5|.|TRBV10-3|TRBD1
TGTGCCATCAGTAGGGACAGGGGGGAGACCCAGTACTTC
CAISRDRGETQYF
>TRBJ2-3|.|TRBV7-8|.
TGTGCCAGCAGCCCAAGCACAGATACGCAGTATTTT
CASSPSTDTQYF
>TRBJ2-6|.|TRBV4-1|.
TGCGCCAGCAGCCAAAAACGGGGACCTGCCAACGTCCTGACTTTC
CASSQKRGPANVLTF
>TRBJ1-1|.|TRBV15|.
TGTGCCACCAGCAGATTTAACACTGAAGCTTTCTTT
CATSRFNTEAFF
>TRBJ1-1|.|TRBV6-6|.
TGTGCCAGCAGTCCTCCGGGTCCGGGCAACACTGAAGCTTTCTTT
CASSPPGPGNTEAFF